The source of this T cell receptor beta chain is a study of shared clonotypes between healthy human individuals. Profiled with immunoSEQ multiplex PCR; TCRdb holds only in-frame clones, not every one. The sample yields millions of clones, over 85% seen once. The V segment lost 1 base and the J segment 2 bases; nucleotides outside the gene matches: 5. This CDR3 contains 15 residues. In germline, CDR1 is MNHEY, CDR2 SVGAGI. This TCR was sampled from a man aged 18 to 29 in good health. Sequencing was performed on naive CD4+ T cells sorted from blood. Described subset: CD45RA+ positively selected. The chain joins TRBV6-5 to TRBJ2-7; 7 bases fit TRBD1. The CDR3 DNA follows: TGTGCCAGCAGTTACTTGGGGACAGAGACCTACGAGCAGTACTTC. Its translation: CASSYLGTETYEQYF.